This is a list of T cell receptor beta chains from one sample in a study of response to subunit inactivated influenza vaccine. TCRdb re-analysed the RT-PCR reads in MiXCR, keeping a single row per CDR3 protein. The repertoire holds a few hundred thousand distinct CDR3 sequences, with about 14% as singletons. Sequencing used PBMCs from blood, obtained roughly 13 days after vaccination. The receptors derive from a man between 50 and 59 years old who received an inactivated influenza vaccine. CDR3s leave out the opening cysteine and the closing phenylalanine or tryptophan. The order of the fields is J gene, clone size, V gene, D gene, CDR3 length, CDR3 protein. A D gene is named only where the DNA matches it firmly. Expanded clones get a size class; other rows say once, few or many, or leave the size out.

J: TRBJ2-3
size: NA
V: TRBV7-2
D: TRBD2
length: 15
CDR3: ASSTKTSTFPTDTQY

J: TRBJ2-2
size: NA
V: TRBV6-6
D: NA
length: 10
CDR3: ASSSSSGELF

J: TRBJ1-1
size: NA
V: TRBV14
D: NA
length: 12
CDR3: ASSRQQGSGEAF

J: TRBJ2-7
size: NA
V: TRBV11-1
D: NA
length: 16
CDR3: ASSLGLGVGMNLNEQY

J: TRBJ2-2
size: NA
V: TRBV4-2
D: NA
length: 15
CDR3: ASSQERLRGSTGELF

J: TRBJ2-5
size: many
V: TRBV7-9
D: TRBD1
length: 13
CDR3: ASSYGQGGQETQY

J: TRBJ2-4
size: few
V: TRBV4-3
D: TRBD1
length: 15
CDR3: ASSQDPSGQAKNIQY

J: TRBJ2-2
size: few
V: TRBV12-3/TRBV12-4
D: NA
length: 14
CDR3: ASSFNSGVPTGELF

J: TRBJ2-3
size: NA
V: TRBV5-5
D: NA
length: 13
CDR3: ASSFEGDYTDTQY

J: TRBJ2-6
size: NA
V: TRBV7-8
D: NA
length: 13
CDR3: ASSLVNSGANVLT

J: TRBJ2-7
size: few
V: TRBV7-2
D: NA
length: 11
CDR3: ASSFRGPDEQY

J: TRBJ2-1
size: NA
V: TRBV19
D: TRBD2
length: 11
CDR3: ASSIALAGVLF

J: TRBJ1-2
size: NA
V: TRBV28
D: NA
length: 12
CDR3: ASSFLGRGYGYT

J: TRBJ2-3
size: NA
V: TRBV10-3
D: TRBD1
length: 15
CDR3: AISGQGEIIGTDTQY

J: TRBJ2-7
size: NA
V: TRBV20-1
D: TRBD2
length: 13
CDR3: SAKTTSVYGYEQY

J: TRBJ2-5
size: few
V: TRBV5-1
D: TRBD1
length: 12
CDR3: ASSATGAKETQY

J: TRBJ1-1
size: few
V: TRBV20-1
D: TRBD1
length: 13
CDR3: SAAGTDEMNTEAF

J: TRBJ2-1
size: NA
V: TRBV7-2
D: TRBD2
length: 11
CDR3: ASSSATSGREF

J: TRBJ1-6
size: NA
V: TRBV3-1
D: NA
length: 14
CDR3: ASSLGDRGRFSPLH

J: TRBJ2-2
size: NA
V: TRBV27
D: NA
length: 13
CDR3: ASSPGLTAPGELF

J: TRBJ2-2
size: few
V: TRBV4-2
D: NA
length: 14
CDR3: ASSQDGSDGTGELF

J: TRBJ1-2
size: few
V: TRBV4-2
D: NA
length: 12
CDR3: ASSQDLQVYGYT

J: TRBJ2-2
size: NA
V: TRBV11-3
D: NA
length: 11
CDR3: ASSLDLGGELF

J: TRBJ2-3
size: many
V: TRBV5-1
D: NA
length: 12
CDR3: ASNSGQPLDTQY

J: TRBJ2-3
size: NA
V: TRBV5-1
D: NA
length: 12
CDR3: ASIEGTSTDTQY

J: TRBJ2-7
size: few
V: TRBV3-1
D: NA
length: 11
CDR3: ASAPLGAYEQY

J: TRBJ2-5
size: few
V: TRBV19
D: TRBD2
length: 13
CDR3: ASSIGLAGGETQY

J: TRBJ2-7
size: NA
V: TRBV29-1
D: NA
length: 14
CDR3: SVEARGDRLSYEQY

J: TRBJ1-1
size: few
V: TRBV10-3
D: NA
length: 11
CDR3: ASRGSLNTEAF

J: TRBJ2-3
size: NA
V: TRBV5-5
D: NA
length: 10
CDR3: ASSFVWDTQY

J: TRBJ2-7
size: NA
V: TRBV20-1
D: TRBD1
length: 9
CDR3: SAGQGYEQY

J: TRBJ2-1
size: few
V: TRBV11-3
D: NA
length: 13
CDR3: ASSLDLEGRVEQF